The clone carrying this T cell receptor beta chain came up a few times. Antigen unknown. These data come from a study of beta chain features in type 1 diabetes. The study, taken as a whole, reports: Shortening that was moderate but significant affected the TCRB CDR3s of Type 1 diabetes patients in all four CD4+ subsets.

cDNA synthesis used the whole RNA isolate, giving expressed TCRB sequences. Clones were sequenced by immunoSEQ multiplex PCR, and TCRdb holds only the in-frame ones, with some missing. This sample yields about 230,000 clones, of which 16% are seen a single time; approximately 0.086% belongs to the top ten. CDR1 is GTSNPN, CDR2 SVGIG, per germline (reference sequence). This CDR3 contains 14 residues. V gave up 2 bases and J gave up 1 base, with 6 bases separating them. The genes are TRBV30 and TRBJ2-6; D is uncertain. Specimen: naive CD4+ T cells from blood. The clonotype was recovered from a young man with type 1 diabetes. The CDR3 region is CAWSWKSGANVLTF. In DNA form, the CDR3 reads TGTGCCTGGAGTTGGAAATCTGGGGCCAACGTCCTGACTTTC.